This T cell receptor (beta chain) was sequenced for a study of T cell responses to AZD1222 COVID-19 vaccine. Study outcomes and limitations: Unmutated variant regions are reportedly targeted by nearly half of spike-specific TCRs. At study baseline, merely more than 5 AZD1222 recipients were seropositive. Females made up more of the donors, who were largely white British, and clonal diversity may have come out too low.

In the case of this clone: No antigen is known for it.

Libraries were prepared by immunoSEQ multiplex PCR; TCRdb keeps only in-frame clonotypes and omits some of them. Among around 220,000 clones listed, about 95% were seen once. The CDR3 contains 15 residues. Germline CDR1 SGHNT, CDR2 YYREEE (reference sequence). The V and J ends lost 0 bases and 1 base, in that order; junction bases with no gene match: 1. Sequencing was performed on peripheral blood, taken 28 days after the second dose of the MenACWY control vaccine. This receptor was obtained from an adult who received the MenACWY meningococcal vaccine as a control. The chain has TRBV5-4 and TRBJ2-3; 8 bases align to TRBD2. This CDR3 reads CASSLAGGGTDTQYF. The CDR3 nucleotides read TGTGCCAGCAGCTTGGCCGGGGGGGGCACAGATACGCAGTATTTT.